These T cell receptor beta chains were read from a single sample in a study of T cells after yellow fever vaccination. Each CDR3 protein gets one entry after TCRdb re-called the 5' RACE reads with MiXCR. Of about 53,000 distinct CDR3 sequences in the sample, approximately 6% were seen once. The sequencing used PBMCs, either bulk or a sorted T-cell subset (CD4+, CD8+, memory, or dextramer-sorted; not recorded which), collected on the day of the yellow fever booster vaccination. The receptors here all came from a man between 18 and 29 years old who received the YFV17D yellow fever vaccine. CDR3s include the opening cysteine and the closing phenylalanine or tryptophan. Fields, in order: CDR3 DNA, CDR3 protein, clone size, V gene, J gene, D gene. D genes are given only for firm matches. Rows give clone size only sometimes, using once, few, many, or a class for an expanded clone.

CDR3 DNA: TGTGCCAGCAGAGTGACAGGGCCCATGAACACTGAAGCTTTCTTT
CDR3 protein: CASRVTGPMNTEAFF
clone size: many
V gene: TRBV21-1
J gene: TRBJ1-1
D gene: .

CDR3 DNA: TGCGCCAGCAGCCAAACCACCGGGACAGGGAGCTCCCTGCACCGCACCGGGGAGCTGTTTTTT
CDR3 protein: CASSQTTGTGSSLHRTGELFF
clone size: few
V gene: TRBV4-3
J gene: TRBJ2-2
D gene: TRBD1

CDR3 DNA: TGTGCCAGCAGCTCTGCGCCAGACAGGTTGCCCCAGCATTTT
CDR3 protein: CASSSAPDRLPQHF
clone size: many
V gene: TRBV7-2
J gene: TRBJ1-5
D gene: .

CDR3 DNA: TGCGCCAGCAGCCAAGAGGGCAGGGGCACCTATGGCTACACCTTC
CDR3 protein: CASSQEGRGTYGYTF
clone size: .
V gene: TRBV4-1
J gene: TRBJ1-2
D gene: .

CDR3 DNA: TGTGCCAGCAGCCACGCTCGGGGAGACACTGAAGCTTTCTTT
CDR3 protein: CASSHARGDTEAFF
clone size: many
V gene: TRBV4-2
J gene: TRBJ1-1
D gene: .

CDR3 DNA: TGTGCCAGCAGCTCGCCCTACAGAGTGCCCAACTATGGCTACACCTTC
CDR3 protein: CASSSPYRVPNYGYTF
clone size: many
V gene: TRBV7-9
J gene: TRBJ1-2
D gene: .

CDR3 DNA: TGTGCCAGCAGCCGTACCGACGGACCGTATAGCAATCAGCCCCAGCATTTT
CDR3 protein: CASSRTDGPYSNQPQHF
clone size: .
V gene: TRBV7-9
J gene: TRBJ1-5
D gene: .

CDR3 DNA: TGTGCCGCCTCCGGCGCGGGGGCGGCCGGGGAGCTGTTTTTT
CDR3 protein: CAASGAGAAGELFF
clone size: many
V gene: TRBV6-6
J gene: TRBJ2-2
D gene: .

CDR3 DNA: TGCAGCGTTGGCAGGAGCTCCTACAATGAGCAGTTCTTC
CDR3 protein: CSVGRSSYNEQFF
clone size: .
V gene: TRBV29-1
J gene: TRBJ2-1
D gene: .

CDR3 DNA: TGTGCCAGCAGCCCGACGAGGACAGAGGCCTACGAGCAGTACTTC
CDR3 protein: CASSPTRTEAYEQYF
clone size: many
V gene: TRBV7-3
J gene: TRBJ2-7
D gene: .

CDR3 DNA: TGTGCCAGCAGCTGGCCAGCGGGGGTACCATCGAACACCGGGGAGCTGTTTTTT
CDR3 protein: CASSWPAGVPSNTGELFF
clone size: .
V gene: TRBV7-2
J gene: TRBJ2-2
D gene: TRBD2

CDR3 DNA: TGTGCCAGCAGCTTAGGTGGAGGAGGGCAGTATTTT
CDR3 protein: CASSLGGGGQYF
clone size: few
V gene: TRBV7-3
J gene: TRBJ2-3
D gene: .

CDR3 DNA: TGTGCCAGCAGCAAAAGGCCCCCACTAGCGGGGGTTGAGACCCAGTACTTC
CDR3 protein: CASSKRPPLAGVETQYF
clone size: many
V gene: TRBV21-1
J gene: TRBJ2-5
D gene: .

CDR3 DNA: TGTGCCAGCAGTTACGCTAGCGGCGGGGAGCTGTTTTTT
CDR3 protein: CASSYASGGELFF
clone size: few
V gene: TRBV6-6
J gene: TRBJ2-2
D gene: TRBD2

CDR3 DNA: TGTGCCAGCAGTAGGACAGACGATAATGAAAAACTGTTTTTT
CDR3 protein: CASSRTDDNEKLFF
clone size: many
V gene: TRBV9
J gene: TRBJ1-4
D gene: .

CDR3 DNA: TGTGCCAGCAGTCCCGGGCAGGGGAGGCTCGGCTACACCTTC
CDR3 protein: CASSPGQGRLGYTF
clone size: many
V gene: TRBV6-6
J gene: TRBJ1-2
D gene: .

CDR3 DNA: TGTGCCAGCATGTACGCGGAGAGCTCCTACGAGCAGTACTTC
CDR3 protein: CASMYAESSYEQYF
clone size: many
V gene: TRBV6-1
J gene: TRBJ2-7
D gene: .

CDR3 DNA: TGCGCCAGCATCCACACCGGGGGGACGAAAGAGACCCAGTACTTC
CDR3 protein: CASIHTGGTKETQYF
clone size: many
V gene: TRBV5-1
J gene: TRBJ2-5
D gene: TRBD2

CDR3 DNA: TGCGCCAGCAGCGAAGTGGTTGTCCAAGCTAACTATGGCTACACCTTC
CDR3 protein: CASSEVVVQANYGYTF
clone size: .
V gene: TRBV4-1
J gene: TRBJ1-2
D gene: .

CDR3 DNA: TGTGCCAGCAGTTCAAAAGGGGGGGGTCTGGCTAATGAAAAACTGTTTTTT
CDR3 protein: CASSSKGGGLANEKLFF
clone size: few
V gene: TRBV12-3/TRBV12-4
J gene: TRBJ1-4
D gene: .

CDR3 DNA: TGCAGTGCGCGAAGGGTCGGTCCCGCTAACTATGGCTACACCTTC
CDR3 protein: CSARRVGPANYGYTF
clone size: many
V gene: TRBV20-1
J gene: TRBJ1-2
D gene: .

CDR3 DNA: TGTGCCAGCACCCAGGGGGGTAGCAATCAGCCCCAGCATTTT
CDR3 protein: CASTQGGSNQPQHF
clone size: many
V gene: TRBV12-3/TRBV12-4
J gene: TRBJ1-5
D gene: TRBD1

CDR3 DNA: TGTGCCATCGGACAGCCTACGAACACCGGGGGGCTGTTTTTT
CDR3 protein: CAIGQPTNTGGLFF
clone size: many
V gene: TRBV10-3
J gene: TRBJ2-2
D gene: .

CDR3 DNA: TGCGCCAGCAGCCAAGATGGGGCCACACAGGGGACCGGGGAGCTGTTTTTT
CDR3 protein: CASSQDGATQGTGELFF
clone size: many
V gene: TRBV4-3
J gene: TRBJ2-2
D gene: TRBD1

CDR3 DNA: TGCGCCAGCAGCTTGGTGGGAACTGAAGACCTCGTCACCGGGGAGCTGTTTTTT
CDR3 protein: CASSLVGTEDLVTGELFF
clone size: few
V gene: TRBV5-1
J gene: TRBJ2-2
D gene: .

CDR3 DNA: TGTGCCAGCAGTTCCAGACAGGTCCGGGATGGCTACACCTTC
CDR3 protein: CASSSRQVRDGYTF
clone size: many
V gene: TRBV6-5
J gene: TRBJ1-2
D gene: .

CDR3 DNA: TGCGCCAGCAGCTTGGAGGCAGGGGGCTATGGCTACACCTTC
CDR3 protein: CASSLEAGGYGYTF
clone size: few
V gene: TRBV5-1
J gene: TRBJ1-2
D gene: TRBD1

CDR3 DNA: TGTGCCAGCAGCACGAGCTCCTACGAGCAGTACTTC
CDR3 protein: CASSTSSYEQYF
clone size: few
V gene: TRBV11-2
J gene: TRBJ2-7
D gene: .

CDR3 DNA: TGTGCCAGCAGCTTTACCGGGACAACCTACAATGAGCAGTTCTTC
CDR3 protein: CASSFTGTTYNEQFF
clone size: few
V gene: TRBV7-3
J gene: TRBJ2-1
D gene: .

CDR3 DNA: TGTGCCAGCACCCCAGGGGGGCAGGCGAACACCGGGGAGCTGTTTTTT
CDR3 protein: CASTPGGQANTGELFF
clone size: few
V gene: TRBV6-2/TRBV6-3
J gene: TRBJ2-2
D gene: .

CDR3 DNA: TGTGCCAGCAGTGGGAGGGGGGAGACCCAGTACTTC
CDR3 protein: CASSGRGETQYF
clone size: once
V gene: TRBV2
J gene: TRBJ2-5
D gene: .

CDR3 DNA: TGCAGTGCTAGGACAGATAGCAATCAGCCCCAGCATTTT
CDR3 protein: CSARTDSNQPQHF
clone size: many
V gene: TRBV20-1
J gene: TRBJ1-5
D gene: .

CDR3 DNA: TGTGCCAGCAGCTTGCGCTTGAGCTCCTACAATGAGCAGTTCTTC
CDR3 protein: CASSLRLSSYNEQFF
clone size: few
V gene: TRBV7-9
J gene: TRBJ2-1
D gene: .

CDR3 DNA: TGTGCCAGCAGCTTAGTAGGGCAGACGTCAGTTTTT
CDR3 protein: CASSLVGQTSVF
clone size: .
V gene: TRBV7-9
J gene: TRBJ1-4
D gene: .

CDR3 DNA: TGCAGCGTTTCAAACACAGGGCCCTACGAGCAGTACTTC
CDR3 protein: CSVSNTGPYEQYF
clone size: many
V gene: TRBV29-1
J gene: TRBJ2-7
D gene: .

CDR3 DNA: TGTGCCAGCAGCGAAGGGAACACTGAAGCTTTCTTT
CDR3 protein: CASSEGNTEAFF
clone size: .
V gene: TRBV9
J gene: TRBJ1-1
D gene: .

CDR3 DNA: TGTGCCAGCAGTTACGCCGACGGCGCATCGGATGAAGCTTTCTTT
CDR3 protein: CASSYADGASDEAFF
clone size: many
V gene: TRBV6-5
J gene: TRBJ1-1
D gene: .

CDR3 DNA: TGCGCCAGCAGCCCGGGACAGGGGGCGCATGGTTCACCCCTCCACTTT
CDR3 protein: CASSPGQGAHGSPLHF
clone size: many
V gene: TRBV4-1
J gene: TRBJ1-6
D gene: TRBD1

CDR3 DNA: TGTGCCAGCAGGGGCTTCTATGGCTACACCTTC
CDR3 protein: CASRGFYGYTF
clone size: many
V gene: TRBV7-9
J gene: TRBJ1-2
D gene: .

CDR3 DNA: TGCGCCAGCAGCCAAGACCGGGAGCGGGGAGGCTACACCTTC
CDR3 protein: CASSQDRERGGYTF
clone size: many
V gene: TRBV4-3
J gene: TRBJ1-2
D gene: .

CDR3 DNA: TGTGCCAGCAGCTTGCGACAGAACACCGGGGAGCTGTTTTTT
CDR3 protein: CASSLRQNTGELFF
clone size: many
V gene: TRBV5-5
J gene: TRBJ2-2
D gene: .

CDR3 DNA: TGCGCCAGCAGCCAAGACACAGGGGCGACTGAAGCTTTCTTT
CDR3 protein: CASSQDTGATEAFF
clone size: .
V gene: TRBV4-3
J gene: TRBJ1-1
D gene: TRBD1

CDR3 DNA: TGTGCCAGCAGTAATCTCAGGGAGTATAGCAATCAGCCCCAGCATTTT
CDR3 protein: CASSNLREYSNQPQHF
clone size: few
V gene: TRBV12-3/TRBV12-4
J gene: TRBJ1-5
D gene: .

CDR3 DNA: TGTGCCAGCAGTGCCCCGGGGGGGTACTACGAGCAGTACTTC
CDR3 protein: CASSAPGGYYEQYF
clone size: few
V gene: TRBV6-4
J gene: TRBJ2-7
D gene: TRBD2

CDR3 DNA: TGTGCCAGCACACCTTCGGGGGGGCTTGGGACAGATACGCAGTATTTT
CDR3 protein: CASTPSGGLGTDTQYF
clone size: few
V gene: TRBV9
J gene: TRBJ2-3
D gene: TRBD2

CDR3 DNA: TGTGCCAGCAGCCAAGAGCTAGGCCTACGAGAGACCCAGTACTTC
CDR3 protein: CASSQELGLRETQYF
clone size: few
V gene: TRBV14
J gene: TRBJ2-5
D gene: .

CDR3 DNA: TGTGCCAGCAAGGTGACACCCAATTCACCCCTCCACTTT
CDR3 protein: CASKVTPNSPLHF
clone size: few
V gene: TRBV7-8
J gene: TRBJ1-6
D gene: .

CDR3 DNA: TGTGCCAGCAGCTTGGGGGGACAGGGGGAAGAGACCCAGTACTTC
CDR3 protein: CASSLGGQGEETQYF
clone size: .
V gene: TRBV7-9
J gene: TRBJ2-5
D gene: TRBD1

CDR3 DNA: TGTGCCAGTAGTATAGAAGGGTACCAAGAGACCCAGTACTTC
CDR3 protein: CASSIEGYQETQYF
clone size: .
V gene: TRBV19
J gene: TRBJ2-5
D gene: .

CDR3 DNA: TGTGCCAGCAGCCAAGGAAATGGACGGGGGGGCCTAGATACGCAGTATTTT
CDR3 protein: CASSQGNGRGGLDTQYF
clone size: many
V gene: TRBV4-2
J gene: TRBJ2-3
D gene: TRBD2